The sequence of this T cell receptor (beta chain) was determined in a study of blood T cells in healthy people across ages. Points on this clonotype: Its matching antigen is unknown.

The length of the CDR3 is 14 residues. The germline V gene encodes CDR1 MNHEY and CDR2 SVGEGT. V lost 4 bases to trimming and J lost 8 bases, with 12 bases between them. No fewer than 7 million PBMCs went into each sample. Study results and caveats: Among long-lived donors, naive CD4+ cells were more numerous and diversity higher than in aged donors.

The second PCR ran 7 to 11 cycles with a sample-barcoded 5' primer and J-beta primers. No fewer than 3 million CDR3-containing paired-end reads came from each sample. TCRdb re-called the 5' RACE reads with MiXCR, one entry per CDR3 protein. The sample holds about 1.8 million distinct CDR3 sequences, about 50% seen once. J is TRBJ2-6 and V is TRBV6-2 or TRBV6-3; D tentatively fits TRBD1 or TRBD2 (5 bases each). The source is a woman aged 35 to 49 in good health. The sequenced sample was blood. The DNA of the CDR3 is TGTGCCAGCAGTTCCGGGACCTCTCCCAACGTCCTGACTTTC. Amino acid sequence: CASSSGTSPNVLTF.